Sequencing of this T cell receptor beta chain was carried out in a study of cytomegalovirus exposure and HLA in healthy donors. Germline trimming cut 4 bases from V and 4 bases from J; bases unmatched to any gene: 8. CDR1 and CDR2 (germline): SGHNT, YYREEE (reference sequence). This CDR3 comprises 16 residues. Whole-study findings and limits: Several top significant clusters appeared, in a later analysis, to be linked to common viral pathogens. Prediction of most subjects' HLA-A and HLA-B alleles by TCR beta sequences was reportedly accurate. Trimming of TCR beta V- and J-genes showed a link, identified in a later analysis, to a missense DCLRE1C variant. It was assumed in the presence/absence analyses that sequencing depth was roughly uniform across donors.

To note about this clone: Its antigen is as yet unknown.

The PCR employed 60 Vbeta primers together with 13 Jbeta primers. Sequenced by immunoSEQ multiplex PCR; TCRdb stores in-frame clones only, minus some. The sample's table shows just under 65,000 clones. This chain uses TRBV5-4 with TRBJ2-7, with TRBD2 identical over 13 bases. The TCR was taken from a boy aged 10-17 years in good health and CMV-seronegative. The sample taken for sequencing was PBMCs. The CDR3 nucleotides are TGTGCCAGCAGCCCCGGACTAGCGGGAGATTTATACGAGCAGTACTTC. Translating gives CASSPGLAGDLYEQYF.